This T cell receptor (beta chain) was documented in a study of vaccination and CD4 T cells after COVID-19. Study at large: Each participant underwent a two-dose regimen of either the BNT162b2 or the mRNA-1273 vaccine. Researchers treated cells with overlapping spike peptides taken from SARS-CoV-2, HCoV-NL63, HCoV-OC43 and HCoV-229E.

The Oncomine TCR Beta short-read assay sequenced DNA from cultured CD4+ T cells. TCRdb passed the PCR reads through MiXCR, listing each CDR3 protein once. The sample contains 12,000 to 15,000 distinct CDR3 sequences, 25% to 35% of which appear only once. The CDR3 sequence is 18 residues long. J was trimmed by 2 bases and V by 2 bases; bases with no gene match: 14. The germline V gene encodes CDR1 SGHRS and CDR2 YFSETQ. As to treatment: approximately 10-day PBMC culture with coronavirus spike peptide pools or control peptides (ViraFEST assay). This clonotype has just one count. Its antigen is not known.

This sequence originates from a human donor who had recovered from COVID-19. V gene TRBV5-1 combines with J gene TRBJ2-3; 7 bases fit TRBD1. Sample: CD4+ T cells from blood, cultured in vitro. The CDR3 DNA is TGCGCCAGCAGCTTAGGACGGGTTACAGGGGTCTCCACAGATACGCAGTATTTT. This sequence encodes CASSLGRVTGVSTDTQYF.